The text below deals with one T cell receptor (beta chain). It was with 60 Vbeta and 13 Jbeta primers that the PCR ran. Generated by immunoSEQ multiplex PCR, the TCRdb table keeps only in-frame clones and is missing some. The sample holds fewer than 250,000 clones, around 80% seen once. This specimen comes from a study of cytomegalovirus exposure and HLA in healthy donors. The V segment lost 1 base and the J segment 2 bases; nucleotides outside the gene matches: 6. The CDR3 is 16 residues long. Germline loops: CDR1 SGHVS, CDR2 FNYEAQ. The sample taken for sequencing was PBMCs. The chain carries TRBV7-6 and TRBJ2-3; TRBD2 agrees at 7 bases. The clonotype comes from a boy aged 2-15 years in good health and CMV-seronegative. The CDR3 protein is CASSLDGRGNTDTQYF. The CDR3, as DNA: TGTGCCAGCAGCTTAGATGGGCGGGGGAACACAGATACGCAGTATTTT.